These T cell receptor beta chains were read from a single sample in a study of metastatic and nonmetastatic thyroid tumors. TCRdb re-clonotyped the PCR reads via MiXCR. The data show 30,000 or so clones, approximately 29% seen once. The source material was blood. These receptors were obtained from a female donor with papillary thyroid cancer or a benign thyroid nodule (not recorded which). Some clones in this sample may be carry-over from other donors' samples. The CDR3 runs from the conserved cysteine through the conserved F or W. A D gene is named only where the DNA matches it firmly. Not all rows give a size; the values are once, few, many and, for expanded clones, a class.

v_call	j_call	d_call	clone_size	cdr3_aa	cdr3_nt
TRBV24-1	TRBJ2-1	TRBD2	few	CATRGTSGKGEQFF	TGTGCCACCAGGGGGACTAGCGGGAAGGGGGAGCAGTTCTTC
TRBV5-1	TRBJ2-3	TRBD2	many	CASSNPSGSVDTQYF	TGCGCCAGCAGCAACCCTAGCGGGAGTGTAGATACGCAGTATTTT
TRBV6-1	TRBJ2-2	-	many	CASGPLGAHTGELFF	TGTGCCAGCGGACCCCTGGGGGCGCACACCGGGGAGCTGTTTTTT
TRBV5-4	TRBJ1-4	TRBD1	-	CASSSEQGANEKLFF	TGTGCCAGCAGCTCGGAACAGGGGGCTAATGAAAAACTGTTTTTT
TRBV19	TRBJ2-1	-	few	CASSIDRRCNEQFF	TGTGCCAGTAGTATAGATCGGCGGTGCAATGAGCAGTTCTTC
TRBV6-1	TRBJ2-7	-	many	CASSSGWESYEQYF	TGTGCCAGCAGTTCAGGGTGGGAGTCCTACGAGCAGTACTTC
TRBV28	TRBJ2-3	-	few	CASRYRRAWSTDTQYF	TGTGCCAGCAGATACCGCAGGGCATGGAGCACAGATACGCAGTATTTT
TRBV30	TRBJ2-3	TRBD2	few	CANSGSSMDTQYF	TGTGCCAACAGCGGGAGTAGTATGGATACGCAGTATTTT
TRBV30	TRBJ1-2	-	-	CAWCGSDGYTF	TGTGCCTGGTGTGGCTCCGATGGCTACACCTTC
TRBV4-3	TRBJ1-2	-	many	CASSQDIRGQRVYGYTF	TGCGCCAGCAGCCAAGATATTCGGGGTCAGCGTGTCTATGGCTACACCTTC
TRBV12-3/TRBV12-4	TRBJ2-7	-	-	CVAGEASGEHYF	TGTGTCGCCGGGGAGGCATCTGGGGAGCATTACTTC